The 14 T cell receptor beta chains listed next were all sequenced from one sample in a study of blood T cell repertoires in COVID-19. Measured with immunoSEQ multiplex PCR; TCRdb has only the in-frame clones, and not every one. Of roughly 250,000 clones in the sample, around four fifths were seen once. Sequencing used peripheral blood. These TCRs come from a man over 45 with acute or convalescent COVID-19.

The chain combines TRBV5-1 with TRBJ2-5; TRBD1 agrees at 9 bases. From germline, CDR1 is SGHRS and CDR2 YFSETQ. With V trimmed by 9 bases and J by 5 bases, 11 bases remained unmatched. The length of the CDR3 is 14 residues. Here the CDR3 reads CATRGTGGAETQYF. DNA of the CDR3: TGCGCCACTAGGGGTACAGGGGGCGCGGAGACCCAGTACTTC. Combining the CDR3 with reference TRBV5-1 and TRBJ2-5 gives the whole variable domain KAGVTQTPRYLIKTRGQQVTLSCSPISGHRSVSWYQQTPGQGLQFLFEYFSETQRNKGNFPGRFSGRQFSNSRSEMNVSTLELGDSALYLCATRGTGGAETQYFGPGTRLLVL.

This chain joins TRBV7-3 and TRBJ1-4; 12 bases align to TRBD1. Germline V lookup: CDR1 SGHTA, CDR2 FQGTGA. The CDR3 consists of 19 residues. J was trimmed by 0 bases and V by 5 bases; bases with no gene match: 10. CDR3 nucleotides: TGTGCCAGCAGCATCGACCCCGGGACAGGGGGCTCAACTAATGAAAAACTGTTTTTT. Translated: CASSIDPGTGGSTNEKLFF.

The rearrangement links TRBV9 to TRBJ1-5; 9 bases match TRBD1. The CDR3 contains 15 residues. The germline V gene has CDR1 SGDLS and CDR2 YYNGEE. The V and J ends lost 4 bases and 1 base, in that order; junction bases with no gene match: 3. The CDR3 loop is CASSPGQGSNQPQHF. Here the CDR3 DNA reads TGTGCCAGCAGCCCCGGACAGGGGAGCAATCAGCCCCAGCATTTT.

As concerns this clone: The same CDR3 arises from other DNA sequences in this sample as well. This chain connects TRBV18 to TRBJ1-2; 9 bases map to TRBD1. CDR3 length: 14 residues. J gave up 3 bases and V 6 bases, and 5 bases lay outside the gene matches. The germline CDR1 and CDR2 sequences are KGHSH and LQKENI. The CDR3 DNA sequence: TGTGCCAGCTCGCGCCGGACAGGGGACTATGGCTACACCTTC. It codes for CASSRRTGDYGYTF.

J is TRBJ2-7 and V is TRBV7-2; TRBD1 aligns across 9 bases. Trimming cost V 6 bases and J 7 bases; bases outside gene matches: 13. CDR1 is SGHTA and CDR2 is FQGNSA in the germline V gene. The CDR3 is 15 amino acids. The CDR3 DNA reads TGTGCCAGCAGTCGAACTCCGGGACAGGGCCGAGAGCAGTACTTC. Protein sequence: CASSRTPGQGREQYF.

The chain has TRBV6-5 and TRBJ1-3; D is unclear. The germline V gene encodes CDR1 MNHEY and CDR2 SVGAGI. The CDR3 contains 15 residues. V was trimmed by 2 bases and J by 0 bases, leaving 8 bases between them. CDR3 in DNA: TGTGCCAGCAGTTACCATAGTAGCTCTGGAAACACCATATATTTT. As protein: CASSYHSSSGNTIYF.

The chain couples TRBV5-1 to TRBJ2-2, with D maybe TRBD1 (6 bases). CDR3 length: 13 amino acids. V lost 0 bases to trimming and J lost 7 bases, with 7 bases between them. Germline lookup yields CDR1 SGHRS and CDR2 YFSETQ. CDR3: CASSLEGDGELFF. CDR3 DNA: TGCGCCAGCAGCTTGGAGGGGGACGGGGAGCTGTTTTTT.

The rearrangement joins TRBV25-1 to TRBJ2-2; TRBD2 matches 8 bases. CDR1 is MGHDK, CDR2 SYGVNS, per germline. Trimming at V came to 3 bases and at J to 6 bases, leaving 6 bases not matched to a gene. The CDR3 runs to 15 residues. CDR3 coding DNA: TGTGCCAGCAGTGAGCGAGCGGGAGCCCCCGGGGAGCTGTTTTTT. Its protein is CASSERAGAPGELFF.

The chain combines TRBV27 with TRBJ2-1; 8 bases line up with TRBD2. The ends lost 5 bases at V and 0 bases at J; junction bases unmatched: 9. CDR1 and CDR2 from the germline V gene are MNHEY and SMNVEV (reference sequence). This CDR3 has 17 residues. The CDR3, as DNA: TGTGCCAGCAGTCCGCTAACTAGCGGCAGCTCCTACAATGAGCAGTTCTTC. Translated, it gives CASSPLTSGSSYNEQFF.

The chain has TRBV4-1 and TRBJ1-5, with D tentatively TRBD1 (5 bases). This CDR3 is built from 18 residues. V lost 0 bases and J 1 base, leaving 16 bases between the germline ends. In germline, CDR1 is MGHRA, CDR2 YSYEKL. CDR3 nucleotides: TGCGCCAGCAGCCAAGAATCTTTTTTCGGGGGAAGCAATCAGCCCCAGCATTTT. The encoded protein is CASSQESFFGGSNQPQHF.

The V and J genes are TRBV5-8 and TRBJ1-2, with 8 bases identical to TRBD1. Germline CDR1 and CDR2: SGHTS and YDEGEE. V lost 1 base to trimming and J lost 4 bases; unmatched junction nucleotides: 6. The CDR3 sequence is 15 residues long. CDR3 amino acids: CASSLRQGLGYGYTF. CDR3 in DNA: TGTGCCAGCAGCTTGAGACAGGGGCTGGGCTATGGCTACACCTTC.

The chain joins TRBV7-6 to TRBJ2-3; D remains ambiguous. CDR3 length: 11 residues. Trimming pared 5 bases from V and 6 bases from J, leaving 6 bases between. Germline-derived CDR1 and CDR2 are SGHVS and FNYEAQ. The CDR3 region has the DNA TGTGCCAGCAGCCCCCTTGATACGCAGTATTTT. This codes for CASSPLDTQYF.

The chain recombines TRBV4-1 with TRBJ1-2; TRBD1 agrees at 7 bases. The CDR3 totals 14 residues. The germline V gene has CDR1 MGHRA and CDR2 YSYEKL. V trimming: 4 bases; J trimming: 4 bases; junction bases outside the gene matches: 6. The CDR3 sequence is CASSRGQVGYGYTF. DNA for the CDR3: TGCGCCAGCAGCCGAGGACAGGTGGGCTATGGCTACACCTTC.

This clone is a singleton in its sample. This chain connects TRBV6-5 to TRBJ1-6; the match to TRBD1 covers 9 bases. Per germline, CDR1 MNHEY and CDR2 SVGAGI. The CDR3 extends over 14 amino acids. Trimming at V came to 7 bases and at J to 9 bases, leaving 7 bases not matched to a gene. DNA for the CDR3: TGTGCCAGCACCCCGGGACAGGGTCGTTCACCCCTCCACTTT. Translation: CASTPGQGRSPLHF.